These 10 T cell receptor beta chains were all obtained from the same sample, sequenced in a study of cytomegalovirus exposure and HLA in healthy donors (dated by TCRdb to the late 2010s). Libraries were made using the immunoSEQ multiplex PCR assay. A mixture of 60 forward primers for TCR Vbeta segments and 13 reverse primers for TCR Jbeta segments was used in the multiplex PCR. Drawn from immuneACCESS, this table holds only the in-frame rearrangements with V and J called that TCRdb kept. Clones are partly lost; checked studies trace under half to an unresolved V gene and leave the rest unexplained. This sample lists roughly 150,000 clones; approximately 80% were detected once. The ten largest clones capture 2% of the sample. Sequenced: PBMCs. Receptors originate from a man aged 30-40 years in good health and CMV-seronegative.

The chain is built from TRBV19 and TRBJ2-7, with 13 bases identical to TRBD2. Germline V gene data show CDR1 as LNHDA and CDR2 as SQIVND (reference sequence). With 5 bases clipped from V and 5 bases from J, the junction kept 15 bases outside the gene matches. CDR3 length equals 18 residues. The CDR3 is CASSPRWGGTSGINEQYF. For the CDR3, the DNA is TGTGCCAGTAGTCCCAGATGGGGGGGGACTAGCGGGATCAACGAGCAGTACTTC. The variable domain in full, with the rest retrieved from reference TRBV19 and TRBJ2-7, is DGGITQSPKYLFRKEGQNVTLSCEQNLNHDAMYWYRQDPGQGLRLIYYSQIVNDFQKGDIAEGYSVSREKKESFPLTVTSAQKNPTAFYLCASSPRWGGTSGINEQYFGPGTRLTVT.

This chain links TRBV5-5 with TRBJ2-1; TRBD1 is a possible D gene (5 bases). V was shortened by 4 bases and J by 7 bases, with 12 bases between the two germline ends. The CDR3 runs 13 residues. The germline V gene has CDR1 SGHKS and CDR2 YYEKEE (reference sequence). The CDR3, as DNA: TGTGCCAGCAGCGCGTTGACAGAGAATGAGCAGTTCTTC. Protein product: CASSALTENEQFF.

The chain carries TRBV6-1 and TRBJ2-3, with D possibly TRBD2 on 6 matching bases. V was pared by 9 bases and J by 7 bases, with 20 bases between. The CDR3 is made up of 14 amino acids. In germline, CDR1 is MNHNS, CDR2 SASEGT. CDR3 amino acids: CASSGTPTRNTQYF. CDR3 DNA sequence: TGTGCCAGTTCCGGGACTCCTACTAGGAATACGCAGTATTTT.

There are a few counts of this clone. This chain joins TRBV6-4 and TRBJ2-6; TRBD2 is a possible D gene (6 bases). Germline CDR1 MRHNA, CDR2 SNTAGT. This CDR3 spans 18 amino acids. Trimming shortened V by 2 bases and J by 4 bases, and 18 bases separated the two germline ends. The CDR3 loop is CASSDPVASGGGANVLTF. The CDR3, as DNA: TGTGCCAGCAGTGACCCGGTGGCCTCCGGGGGAGGGGCCAACGTCCTGACTTTC.

The J gene is TRBJ2-7, the V gene TRBV19; possible D gene TRBD1, 6 bases. The ends were cut back, 3 bases at V and 2 bases at J, with 17 bases in the middle. This CDR3 has 16 residues. Looked up from germline, CDR1 is LNHDA and CDR2 is SQIVND (reference sequence). The CDR3 region has the DNA TGTGCCAGTAGTATTGGGGTACAAGGGGGAGCCTACGAGCAGTACTTC. It encodes CASSIGVQGGAYEQYF.

This sequence joins TRBV5-6 and TRBJ2-7; 8 bases fit TRBD1. Germline V gene lookup returns CDR1 SGHDT and CDR2 YYEEEE. Losses at the gene ends were 5 bases for V and 5 bases for J; bases not matched to a gene: 12. This CDR3 contains 15 residues. CDR3 nucleotides: TGTGCCAGCAGTTGGGGGAGACAGGGGTTCAACGAGCAGTACTTC. As protein: CASSWGRQGFNEQYF.

This clone was observed a few times. V usage is TRBV5-1 and J usage is TRBJ2-7; TRBD2 is a possible D gene (6 bases). The germline V gene encodes CDR1 SGHRS and CDR2 YFSETQ. V lost 0 bases, J lost 2 bases, and 24 bases lay in between. The CDR3 loop spans 19 amino acids. CDR3 amino acids: CASSLVLGGFKVGAYEQYF. The CDR3 DNA follows: TGCGCCAGCAGCTTGGTGTTGGGGGGTTTCAAGGTTGGGGCCTACGAGCAGTACTTC.

This chain joins TRBV5-8 and TRBJ1-2, with 10 nucleotides matching TRBD1. Germline assignment: CDR1 SGHTS and CDR2 YDEGEE. The CDR3 covers 15 residues. J gave up 8 bases and V 2 bases, and 9 bases lay outside the gene matches. The CDR3 nucleotides read TGTGCCAGCAGCTTCCTCTCCGGGACAGGGGCCGGCTACACCTTC. Residues: CASSFLSGTGAGYTF.

V usage is TRBV29-1 and J usage is TRBJ2-7, with 7 bases that match TRBD1. Per germline, CDR1 SQVTM and CDR2 ANQGSEA. Losses at the gene ends were 6 bases for V and 4 bases for J; bases not matched to a gene: 12. The CDR3 spans 14 residues. The CDR3 DNA is TGCAGCGTGTACACAGGGGACAATACTTACGAGCAGTACTTC. It codes for CSVYTGDNTYEQYF.

CDR3 DNA: TGTGCCAGCAGCGCGGCGGATTCAGGACAGGGTGTGTACGAGCAGTACTTC. It specifies CASSAADSGQGVYEQYF. The chain couples TRBV9 to TRBJ2-7; 8 nucleotides match TRBD1. The CDR3 contains 17 residues. V was pared by 3 bases and J by 4 bases, with 15 bases of the junction left unmatched. CDR1 and CDR2 from the germline V gene are SGDLS and YYNGEE.